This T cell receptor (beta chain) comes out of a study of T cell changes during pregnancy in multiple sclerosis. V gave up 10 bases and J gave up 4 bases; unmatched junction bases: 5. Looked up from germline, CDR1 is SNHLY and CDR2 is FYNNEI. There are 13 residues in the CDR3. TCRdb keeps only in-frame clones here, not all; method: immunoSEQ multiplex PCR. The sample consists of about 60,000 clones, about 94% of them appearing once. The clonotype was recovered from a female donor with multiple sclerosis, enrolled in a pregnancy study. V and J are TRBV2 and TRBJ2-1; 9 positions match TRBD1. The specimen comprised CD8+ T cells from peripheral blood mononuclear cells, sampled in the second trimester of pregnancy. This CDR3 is CANGTGLYNEQFF. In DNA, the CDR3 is TGTGCCAACGGGACAGGGTTGTACAATGAGCAGTTCTTC. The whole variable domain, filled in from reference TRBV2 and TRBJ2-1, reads EPEVTQTPSHQVTQMGQEVILRCVPISNHLYFYWYRQILGQKVEFLVSFYNNEISEKSEIFDDQFSVERPDGSNFTLKIRSTKLEDSAMYFCANGTGLYNEQFFGPGTRLTVL.